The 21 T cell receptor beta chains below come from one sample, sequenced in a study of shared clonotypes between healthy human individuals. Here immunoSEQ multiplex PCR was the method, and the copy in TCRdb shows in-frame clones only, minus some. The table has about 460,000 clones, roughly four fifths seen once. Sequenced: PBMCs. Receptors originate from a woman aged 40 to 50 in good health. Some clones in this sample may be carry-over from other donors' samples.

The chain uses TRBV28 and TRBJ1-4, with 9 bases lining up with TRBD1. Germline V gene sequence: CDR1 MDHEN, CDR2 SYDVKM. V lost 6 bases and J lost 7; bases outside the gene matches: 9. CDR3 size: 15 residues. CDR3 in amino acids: CASSPDRGSSEKLFF. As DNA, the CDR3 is TGTGCCAGCAGCCCGGACAGGGGATCGAGTGAAAAACTGTTTTTT.

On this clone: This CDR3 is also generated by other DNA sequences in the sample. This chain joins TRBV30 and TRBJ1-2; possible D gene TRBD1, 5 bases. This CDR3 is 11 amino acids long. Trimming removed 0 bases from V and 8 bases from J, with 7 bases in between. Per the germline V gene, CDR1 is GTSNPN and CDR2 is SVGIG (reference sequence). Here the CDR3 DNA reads TGTGCCTGGAGTGTCGGGGGAGGCTACACCTTC. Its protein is CAWSVGGGYTF.

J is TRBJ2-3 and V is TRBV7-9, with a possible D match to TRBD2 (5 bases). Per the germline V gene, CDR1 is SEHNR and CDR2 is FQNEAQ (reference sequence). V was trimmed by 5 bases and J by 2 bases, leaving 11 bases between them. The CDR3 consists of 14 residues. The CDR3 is CASSPGLDTDTQYF. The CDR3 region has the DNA TGTGCCAGCAGCCCCGGACTTGACACAGATACGCAGTATTTT.

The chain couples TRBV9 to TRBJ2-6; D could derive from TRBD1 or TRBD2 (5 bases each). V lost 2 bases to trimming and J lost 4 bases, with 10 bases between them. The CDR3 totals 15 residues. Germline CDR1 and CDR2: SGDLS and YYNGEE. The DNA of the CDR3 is TGTGCCAGCAGCGTCTCAGGGACCGGGGCCAACGTCCTGACTTTC. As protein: CASSVSGTGANVLTF.

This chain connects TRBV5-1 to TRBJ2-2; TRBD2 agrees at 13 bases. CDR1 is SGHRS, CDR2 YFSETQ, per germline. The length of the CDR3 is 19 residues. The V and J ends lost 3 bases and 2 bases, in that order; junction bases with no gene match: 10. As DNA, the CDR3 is TGCGCCAGCAGCTCCGGGACTAGCGGGACGGGGTCTAACACCGGGGAGCTGTTTTTT. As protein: CASSSGTSGTGSNTGELFF.

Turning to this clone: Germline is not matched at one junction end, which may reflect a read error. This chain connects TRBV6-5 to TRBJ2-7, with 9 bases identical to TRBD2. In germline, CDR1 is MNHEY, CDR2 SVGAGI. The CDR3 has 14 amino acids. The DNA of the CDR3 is TGTGCCAGTAGTTGGGCTAGCGGGATCTACGAGCAGTACTTC. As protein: CASSWASGIYEQYF.

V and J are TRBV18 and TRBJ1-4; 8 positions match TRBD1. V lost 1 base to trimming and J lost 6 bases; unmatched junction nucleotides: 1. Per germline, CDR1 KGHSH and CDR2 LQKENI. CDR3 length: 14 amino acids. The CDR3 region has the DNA TGTGCCAGCTCACCACAGACAGGGGATGAAAAACTGTTTTTT. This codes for CASSPQTGDEKLFF.

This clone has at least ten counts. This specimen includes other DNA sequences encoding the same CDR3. CDR3 amino acids: CASSLWTSRPYEQYF. In nucleotides, the CDR3 is TGTGCCAGCAGCCTATGGACTAGCCGACCCTACGAGCAGTACTTC. This chain connects TRBV7-2 to TRBJ2-7; TRBD2 aligns across 8 bases. CDR1 and CDR2 (germline): SGHTA, FQGNSA. The CDR3 has 15 amino acids. J lost 2 bases, V lost 5 bases, and 8 bases had no gene match.

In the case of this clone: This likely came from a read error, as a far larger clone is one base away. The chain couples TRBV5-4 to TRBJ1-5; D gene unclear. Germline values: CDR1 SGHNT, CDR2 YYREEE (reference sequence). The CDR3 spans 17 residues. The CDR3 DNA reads TGTGCCAGCAGCTACTCTAAGGACTTTCAGACCCATCAGCCCCAGCGTTTT. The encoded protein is CASSYSKDFQTHQPQRF.

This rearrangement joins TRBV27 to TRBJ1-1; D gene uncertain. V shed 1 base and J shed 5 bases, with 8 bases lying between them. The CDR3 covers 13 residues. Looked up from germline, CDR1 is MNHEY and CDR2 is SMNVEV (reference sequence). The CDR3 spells CASSLYIGTEAFF. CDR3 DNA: TGTGCCAGCAGTTTATACATTGGGACTGAAGCTTTCTTT.

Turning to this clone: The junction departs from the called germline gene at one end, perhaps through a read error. The CDR3 bases are TGTGCCTGTAGAATAGGGGCGACGAGTACTGAAGCTTTCTTT. It is translated as CACRIGATSTEAFF. The chain joins TRBV19 to TRBJ1-1; weak D call: TRBD1 (5 bases). This CDR3 is built from 14 residues. In germline, CDR1 is LNHDA, CDR2 SQIVND (reference sequence).

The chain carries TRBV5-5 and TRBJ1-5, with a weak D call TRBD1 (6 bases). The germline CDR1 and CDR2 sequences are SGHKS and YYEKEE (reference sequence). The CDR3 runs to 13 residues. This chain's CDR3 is CASAGDTNQPQHF. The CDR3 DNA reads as TGTGCTTCTGCCGGGGACACAAATCAGCCCCAGCATTTT.

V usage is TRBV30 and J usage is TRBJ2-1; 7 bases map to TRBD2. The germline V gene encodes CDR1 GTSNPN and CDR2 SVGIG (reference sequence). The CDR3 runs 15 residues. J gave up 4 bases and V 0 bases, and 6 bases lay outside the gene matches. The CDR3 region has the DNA TGTGCCTGGAGTGTAGGGCTAGCGGTATACAATGAGCAGTTCTTC. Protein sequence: CAWSVGLAVYNEQFF.

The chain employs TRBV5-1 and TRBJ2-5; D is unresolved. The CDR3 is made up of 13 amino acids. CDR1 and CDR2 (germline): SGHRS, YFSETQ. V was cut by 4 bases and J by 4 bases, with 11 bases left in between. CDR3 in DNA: TGCGCCAGCAGCAAGGCGCCGGGAGAGACCCAGTACTTC. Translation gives CASSKAPGETQYF. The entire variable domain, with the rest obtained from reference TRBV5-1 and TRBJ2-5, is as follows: KAGVTQTPRYLIKTRGQQVTLSCSPISGHRSVSWYQQTPGQGLQFLFEYFSETQRNKGNFPGRFSGRQFSNSRSEMNVSTLELGDSALYLCASSKAPGETQYFGPGTRLLVL.

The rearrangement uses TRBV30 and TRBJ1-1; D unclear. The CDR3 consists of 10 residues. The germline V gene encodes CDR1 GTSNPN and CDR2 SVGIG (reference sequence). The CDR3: CAGGNTEAFF. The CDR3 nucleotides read TGTGCGGGAGGGAACACTGAAGCTTTCTTT. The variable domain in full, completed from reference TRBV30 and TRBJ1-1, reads SQTIHQWPATLVQPVGSPLSLECTVEGTSNPNLYWYRQAAGRGLQLLFYSVGIGQISSEVPQNLSASRPQDRQFILSSKKLLLSDSGFYLCAGGNTEAFFGQGTRLTVV.

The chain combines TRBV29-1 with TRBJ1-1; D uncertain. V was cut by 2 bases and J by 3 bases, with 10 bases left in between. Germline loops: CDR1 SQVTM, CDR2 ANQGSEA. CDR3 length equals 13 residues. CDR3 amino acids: CSVELGRDTEAFF. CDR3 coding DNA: TGCAGCGTTGAACTCGGGAGGGACACTGAAGCTTTCTTT. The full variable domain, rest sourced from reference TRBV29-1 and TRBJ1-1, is SAVISQKPSRDICQRGTSLTIQCQVDSQVTMMFWYRQQPGQSLTLIATANQGSEATYESGFVIDKFPISRPNLTFSTLTVSNMSPEDSSIYLCSVELGRDTEAFFGQGTRLTVV.

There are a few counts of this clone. CDR3 in amino acids: CASSPSPTSGEQYF. The CDR3 nucleotides read TGTGCCAGCAGCCCCTCGCCGACTAGCGGCGAGCAGTACTTC. The chain links TRBV5-6 to TRBJ2-7; the match to TRBD2 covers 9 bases. V lost 4 bases, J lost 6 bases, and 8 bases stayed unmatched. From germline, CDR1 is SGHDT and CDR2 YYEEEE. The CDR3 sequence is 14 residues long.

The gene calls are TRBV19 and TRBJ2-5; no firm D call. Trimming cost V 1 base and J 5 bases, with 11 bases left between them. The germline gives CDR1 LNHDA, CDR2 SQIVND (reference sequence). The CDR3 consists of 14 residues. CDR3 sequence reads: CASSIAARGETQYF. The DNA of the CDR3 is TGTGCCAGTAGTATAGCGGCTAGAGGCGAGACCCAGTACTTC.

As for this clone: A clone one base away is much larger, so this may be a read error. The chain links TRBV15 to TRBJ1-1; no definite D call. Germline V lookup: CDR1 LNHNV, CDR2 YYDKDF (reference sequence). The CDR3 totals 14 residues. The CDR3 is CVTSGLLPNTEAFF. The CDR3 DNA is TGTGTCACCAGCGGGTTACTTCCGAACACTGAAGCTTTCTTT.

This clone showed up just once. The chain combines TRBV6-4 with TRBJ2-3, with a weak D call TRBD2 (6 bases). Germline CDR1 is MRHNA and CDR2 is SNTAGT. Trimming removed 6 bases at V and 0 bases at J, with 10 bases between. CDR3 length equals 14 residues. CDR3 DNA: TGTGCCAGCAGCAGGGACTCTAGCACAGATACGCAGTATTTT. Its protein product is CASSRDSSTDTQYF.

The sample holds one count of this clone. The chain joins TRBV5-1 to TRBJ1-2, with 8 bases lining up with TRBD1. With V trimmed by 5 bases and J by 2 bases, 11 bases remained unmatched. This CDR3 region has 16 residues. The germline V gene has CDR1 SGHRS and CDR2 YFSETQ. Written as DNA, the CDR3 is TGCGCCAGCAGATTCTCCCCGACAGGGGCGAACTATGGCTACACCTTC. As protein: CASRFSPTGANYGYTF.